This TCR beta chain was identified in a study of cytomegalovirus exposure and HLA in healthy donors. Findings of the study overall: Rare TCR sequences predominated, though certain public TCRs were found in many donors. For TCR beta chains, V- and J-gene trimming was later linked to a missense DCLRE1C variant.

The CDR3 extends over 16 amino acids. Per the germline V gene, CDR1 is SGHTA and CDR2 is FQGNSA. V gave up 5 bases and J gave up 5 bases, with 19 bases separating them. About this clone itself: Antigen: not known.

The PCR had 60 Vbeta and 13 Jbeta primers. Measured with immunoSEQ multiplex PCR; TCRdb has only the in-frame clones, and not every one. Of about 160,000 clones listed, roughly 72% are singletons. Sequencing was carried out using PBMCs. This chain links TRBV7-2 with TRBJ2-4, with a weak D call TRBD1 (6 bases). The clonotype originates from a man aged 40-50 years in good health and CMV-seropositive. CDR3 coding DNA: TGTGCCAGCAGCCCTCGGACAGCACGCCAAGAAAACATTCAGTACTTC. Translating it yields CASSPRTARQENIQYF.